These 18 T cell receptor beta chains were sequenced from one sample in a study of blood T cell repertoires in COVID-19. Clones were read by immunoSEQ multiplex PCR, and TCRdb kept only the in-frame ones, dropping some. The sample carries about 200,000 clones, about 90% recorded once. The specimen sequenced was PBMCs or T cells enriched from blood (not recorded which). These receptors all come from a man aged 25 to 40 who had recovered from COVID-19.

This chain links TRBV5-3 with TRBJ2-1; possibly TRBD1 for D (6 bases). TRBV5-3 is known as an ORF, though its function is uncertain. The CDR3 runs to 15 residues. Trimming left V 4 bases short and J 5 bases short, with 16 bases between. For the CDR3, the DNA is TGTGCCAGAAGCATAAGGGCAGGGGAACACAATGAGCAGTTCTTC. Translation gives CARSIRAGEHNEQFF.

For the CDR3, the DNA is TGTGCCAGCAGTTACTCGGGGGGAGATCCCTACACCTTC. Translating gives CASSYSGGDPYTF. This chain links TRBV6-6 with TRBJ1-2, with TRBD1 as a possible D gene (5 bases). V was cut by 0 bases and J by 10 bases, with 12 bases left in between. Germline V gene data show CDR1 as MNHNY and CDR2 as SVGAGI (reference sequence). This CDR3 region has 13 residues.

The chain has TRBV7-9 and TRBJ2-5; TRBD1 agrees at 10 bases. This CDR3 is 17 amino acids long. Losses at the gene ends were 3 bases for V and 1 base for J; bases not matched to a gene: 8. CDR1 and CDR2 (germline): SEHNR, FQNEAQ (reference sequence). CDR3 sequence: CASSFFDRGPFQETQYF. In nucleotides, the CDR3 is TGTGCCAGCAGCTTCTTTGACAGGGGGCCATTCCAAGAGACCCAGTACTTC.

This clone was observed once. The V and J genes are TRBV11-2 and TRBJ1-2, with 7 bases aligning to TRBD1. Germline V gives CDR1 SGHAT, CDR2 FQNNGV. The CDR3 sequence is 16 residues long. V was pared by 5 bases and J by 1 base, with 10 bases of the junction left unmatched. This CDR3 reads CASSDSPGQFNYGYTF. The CDR3 DNA is TGTGCCAGCAGCGATTCACCGGGACAGTTTAACTATGGCTACACCTTC.

The gene calls are TRBV18 and TRBJ1-1; D may be TRBD1 (6 bases). The V end was cut by 6 bases, the J end by 3 bases, with 11 bases between. The germline V gene has CDR1 KGHSH and CDR2 LQKENI. CDR3 size: 13 residues. The CDR3 sequence: CASSLNRDTEAFF. DNA for the CDR3: TGTGCCAGCTCTCTAAACAGGGACACTGAAGCTTTCTTT.

The J gene is TRBJ2-7, the V gene TRBV7-2; perhaps TRBD1 as D (5 bases). Germline loops: CDR1 SGHTA, CDR2 FQGNSA. The CDR3 totals 14 residues. Trimming stripped 5 bases from V and 2 bases from J, with 13 bases between. The CDR3 loop reads CASSRLGRAYEQYF. CDR3 bases: TGTGCCAGCAGCCGCCTCGGCAGGGCCTACGAGCAGTACTTC.

The J gene is TRBJ1-1, the V gene TRBV19; perhaps TRBD1 as D (5 bases). V lost 7 bases to trimming and J lost 3 bases, with 21 bases between them. Germline V gene lookup returns CDR1 LNHDA and CDR2 SQIVND (reference sequence). CDR3 length: 16 amino acids. CDR3 residues: CASNTRKGQGHTEAFF. The CDR3 DNA sequence: TGTGCCAGTAACACCCGTAAGGGGCAGGGCCACACTGAAGCTTTCTTT. Together with reference TRBV19 and TRBJ1-1, the CDR3 gives the full variable domain: DGGITQSPKYLFRKEGQNVTLSCEQNLNHDAMYWYRQDPGQGLRLIYYSQIVNDFQKGDIAEGYSVSREKKESFPLTVTSAQKNPTAFYLCASNTRKGQGHTEAFFGQGTRLTVV.

The V gene is TRBV19, the J gene TRBJ1-1; unclear D gene. CDR1 and CDR2 from the germline V gene are LNHDA and SQIVND (reference sequence). The CDR3 totals 13 residues. V was pared by 3 bases and J by 1 base, with 6 bases between. The CDR3 nucleotides read TGTGCCAGTAGTATTAACTGGAACACTGAAGCTTTCTTT. Translation: CASSINWNTEAFF.

The chain couples TRBV7-2 to TRBJ2-5, with 8 bases matching TRBD2. V lost 4 bases and J lost 5; bases outside the gene matches: 9. CDR1 and CDR2 from the germline V gene are SGHTA and FQGNSA. CDR3 length: 15 amino acids. DNA of the CDR3: TGTGCCAGCAGCTCCACCGGGACTAGGGAGGAGACCCAGTACTTC. The encoded protein is CASSSTGTREETQYF.

This clone occurred a few times. The gene calls are TRBV9 and TRBJ1-1; D possibly corresponds to TRBD1 (6 bases). This CDR3 is 14 amino acids long. Deletions cut 2 bases from V and 4 bases from J, with 12 bases between. Per germline, CDR1 SGDLS and CDR2 YYNGEE. The DNA of the CDR3 is TGTGCCAGCAGCGTTTCAGGGGTGGGCACTGAAGCTTTCTTT. Translated, it gives CASSVSGVGTEAFF.

The CDR3 is CASSLEPELRSEYF. Here the CDR3 DNA reads TGTGCCAGCAGCTTGGAGCCCGAATTACGATCGGAGTACTTC. J is TRBJ2-7 and V is TRBV5-8; D is unresolved. CDR1 and CDR2 (germline): SGHTS, YDEGEE. The CDR3 covers 14 residues. V was clipped by 0 bases and J by 11 bases, with 18 bases between them.

The DNA of the CDR3 is TGTGCCAGTATGGGCCCCCAACACCTCGATGAGCAGTTCTTC. Translated, it gives CASMGPQHLDEQFF. The chain carries TRBV19 and TRBJ2-1; no clear D gene. V was pared by 7 bases and J by 8 bases, with 18 bases between. The CDR3 contains 14 residues. CDR1 LNHDA and CDR2 SQIVND come from the germline V gene (reference sequence).

The CDR3 DNA sequence: TGTGCCAGTAGTACTCCCCAGGGGGGAGGAAGCACTGAAGCTTTCTTT. Its translation: CASSTPQGGGSTEAFF. The V and J genes are TRBV19 and TRBJ1-1; 7 bases match TRBD1. Per germline, CDR1 LNHDA and CDR2 SQIVND (reference sequence). V was pared by 4 bases and J by 4 bases, with 12 bases of the junction left unmatched. The CDR3 has 16 residues.

The V and J genes are TRBV15 and TRBJ2-3, with 9 bases that match TRBD1. Trimming took 3 bases from V and 4 from J; bases not matched to a gene: 5. CDR3 size: 15 residues. Per the germline V gene, CDR1 is LNHNV and CDR2 is YYDKDF (reference sequence). CDR3 DNA: TGTGCCACCAGCAGGGACAGGGGAAGCCCAGATACGCAGTATTTT. Translation: CATSRDRGSPDTQYF.

CDR3 protein: CASSYSTSGRMGTDTQYF. The CDR3 DNA reads as TGTGCCAGCAGTTATAGTACTAGCGGGAGAATGGGAACAGATACGCAGTATTTT. J is TRBJ2-3 and V is TRBV28; 11 nucleotides line up with TRBD2. The CDR3 runs 18 residues. V dropped 4 bases and J dropped 3; count of bases not matched to a gene: 12. CDR1 and CDR2 (germline): MDHEN, SYDVKM.

The gene calls are TRBV28 and TRBJ1-5; 8 bases are a match to TRBD1. From germline, CDR1 is MDHEN and CDR2 SYDVKM. With V trimmed by 2 bases and J by 4 bases, 4 bases remained unmatched. This CDR3 comprises 15 residues. The CDR3 loop is CASSLVQGANQPQHF. The CDR3 DNA sequence: TGTGCCAGCAGTTTAGTCCAGGGGGCAAATCAGCCCCAGCATTTT.

The rearrangement joins TRBV30 to TRBJ2-2, with D hard to call. CDR1 and CDR2 from the germline V gene are GTSNPN and SVGIG (reference sequence). The CDR3 is 16 amino acids. V dropped 1 base and J dropped 4 bases, with 16 bases sitting between them. The CDR3 spells CAWSAQAGSFTGELFF. The CDR3 DNA sequence: TGTGCCTGGAGTGCTCAGGCAGGATCGTTCACCGGGGAGCTGTTTTTT.

The CDR3 bases are TGCGCCAGCAGCGAGACAGGGGGGCACTACGAGCAGTACTTC. This codes for CASSETGGHYEQYF. The chain carries TRBV5-1 and TRBJ2-7; TRBD1 aligns across 9 bases. CDR1 and CDR2 (germline): SGHRS, YFSETQ. The CDR3 is made up of 14 amino acids. V was pared by 4 bases and J by 3 bases, with 5 bases of the junction left unmatched.